This TCR beta chain derives from a study of cytomegalovirus exposure and HLA in healthy donors. The PCR ran on 60 Vbeta and 13 Jbeta primers. The data were produced by immunoSEQ multiplex PCR, yet TCRdb's version contains in-frame clones alone and is incomplete. Its listing shows just over 200,000 clones. Germline V gene data show CDR1 as MNHNS and CDR2 as SASEGT. The CDR3 has 14 residues. V lost 2 bases to trimming and J lost 6 bases; unmatched junction nucleotides: 7. Each donor was nominally healthy when sampled (though unrecorded immune exposures were likely). The source is a girl aged 2 to 10 in good health and CMV-seropositive. The chain combines TRBV6-1 with TRBJ2-7, with 7 bases fitting TRBD1. The specimen sequenced was PBMCs. The CDR3 sequence is CASSESSTGTEQYF. DNA of the CDR3: TGTGCCAGCAGTGAAAGCTCGACAGGGACCGAGCAGTACTTC.